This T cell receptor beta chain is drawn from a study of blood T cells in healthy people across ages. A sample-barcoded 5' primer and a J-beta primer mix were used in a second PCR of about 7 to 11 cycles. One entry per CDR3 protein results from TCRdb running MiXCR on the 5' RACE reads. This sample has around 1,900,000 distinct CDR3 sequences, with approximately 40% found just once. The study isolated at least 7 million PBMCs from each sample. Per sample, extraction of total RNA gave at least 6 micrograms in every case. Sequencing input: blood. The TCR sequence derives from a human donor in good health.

The CDR3 region has the DNA TGTGCCAGCAGCTTAAGGCACTCCCTCGACGAGCAGTACTTC. As protein: CASSLRHSLDEQYF. The chain joins TRBV7-3 to TRBJ2-7; D call uncertain. Germline V gives CDR1 SGHTA, CDR2 FQGTGA. Trimming pared 1 base from V and 5 bases from J, leaving 12 bases between. The CDR3 contains 14 residues.